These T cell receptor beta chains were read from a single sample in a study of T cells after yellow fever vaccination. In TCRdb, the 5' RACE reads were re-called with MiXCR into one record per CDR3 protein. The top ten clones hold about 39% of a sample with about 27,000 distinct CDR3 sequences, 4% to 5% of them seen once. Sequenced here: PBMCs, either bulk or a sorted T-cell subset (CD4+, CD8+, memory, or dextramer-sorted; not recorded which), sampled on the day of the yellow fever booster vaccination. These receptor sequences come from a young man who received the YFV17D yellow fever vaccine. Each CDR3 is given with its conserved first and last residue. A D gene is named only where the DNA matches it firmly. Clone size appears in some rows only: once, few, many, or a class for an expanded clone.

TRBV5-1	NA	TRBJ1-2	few	TGCGCCAGCAGCTTGGCTCTTCGACAGAGGACCGGGTATGGCTACACCTTC	CASSLALRQRTGYGYTF
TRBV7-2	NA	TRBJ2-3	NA	TGTGCCAGCAGCACGGACATTCGCACAGATACGCAGTATTTT	CASSTDIRTDTQYF
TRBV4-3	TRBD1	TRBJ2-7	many	TGCGCCAGCAGCCAAGTCCGGGACAGGGGGTTATACGAGCAGTACTTC	CASSQVRDRGLYEQYF
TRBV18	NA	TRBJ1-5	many	TGTGCCAGCTCACCGGGACACAATCAGCCCCAGCATTTT	CASSPGHNQPQHF
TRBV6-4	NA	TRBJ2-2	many	TGTGCCAGCAGTCAGGGGGGATACACCGGGGAGCTGTTTTTT	CASSQGGYTGELFF
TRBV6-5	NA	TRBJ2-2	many	TGTGCCAGCAGGTCGGGTGGAGCCGGGGAGCTGTTTTTT	CASRSGGAGELFF
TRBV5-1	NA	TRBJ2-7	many	TGCGCCAGCAGCCCCTCTTCCAGCTACGAGCAGTACTTC	CASSPSSSYEQYF
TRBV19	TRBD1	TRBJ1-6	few	TGTGCCAGTAGAAGACAGGGATTCGGTTCACCCCTCCACTTT	CASRRQGFGSPLHF
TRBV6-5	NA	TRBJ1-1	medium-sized	TGTGCCAGCAGTTACTACCCCGGTCGGGGCACTGAAGCTTTCTTT	CASSYYPGRGTEAFF
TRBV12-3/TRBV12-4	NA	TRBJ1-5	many	TGTGCCAGCAGTAGCCGGGCCCCCCGCCCAGCCCAGCATTTT	CASSSRAPRPAQHF
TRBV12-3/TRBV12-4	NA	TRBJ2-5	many	TGTGCCAGCAGTTTGACAGTGAGAGAGACCCAGTACTTC	CASSLTVRETQYF
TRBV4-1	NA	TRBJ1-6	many	TGCGCCAGCAGCAGCGGTCCAGACTCACCCCTCCACTTT	CASSSGPDSPLHF
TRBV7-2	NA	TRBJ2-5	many	TGTGCCAGCAGCCCCCGACTAGAGGAGACCCAGTACTTC	CASSPRLEETQYF
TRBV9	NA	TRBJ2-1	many	TGTGCCAGCAGCGTAGCCCCAGGGGTGGATGAGCAGTTCTTC	CASSVAPGVDEQFF
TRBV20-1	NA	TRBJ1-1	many	TGCAGTGCTAGGGGGGACATGAACACTGAAGCTTTCTTT	CSARGDMNTEAFF
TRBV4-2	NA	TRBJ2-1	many	TGTGCCAGCAGCCAAACTGGCAGGGGCTACCGAAGCTCCTACAATGAGCAGTTCTTC	CASSQTGRGYRSSYNEQFF
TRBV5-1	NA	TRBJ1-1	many	TGCGCCAGCAGCGAGGGACGCCTTGAAGCTTTCTTT	CASSEGRLEAFF
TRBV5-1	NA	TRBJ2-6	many	TGCGCCAGCAGCCTGTTCTCTGGGGCCAACGTCCTGACTTTC	CASSLFSGANVLTF
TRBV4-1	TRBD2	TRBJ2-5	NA	TGCGCCAGCAGCCGACCCTTTTGGGCGGGGGGCGAGACCCAGTACTTC	CASSRPFWAGGETQYF
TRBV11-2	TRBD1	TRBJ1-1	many	TGTGCCAGCAGCTTCACAGGGGCGAACACTGAAGCTTTCTTT	CASSFTGANTEAFF
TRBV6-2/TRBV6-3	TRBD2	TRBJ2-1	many	TGTGCCAGCAGTTACGGTCGGGGGGGCAGGGATGAGCAGTTCTTC	CASSYGRGGRDEQFF
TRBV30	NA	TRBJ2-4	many	TGTGCCTGGGGTCAGGACCAGAACATTCAGTACTTC	CAWGQDQNIQYF
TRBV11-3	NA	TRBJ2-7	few	TGTGCCAGCAGCCGGGACCTCTTCGGGGAGCAGTACTTC	CASSRDLFGEQYF
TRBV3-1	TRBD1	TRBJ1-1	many	TGTGCCAGCAGCCTCAGGACAGGGTTAACTGAAGCTTTCTTT	CASSLRTGLTEAFF
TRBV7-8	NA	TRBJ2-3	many	TGTGCCAGCAGCTTAACCGGGACTAGCACAGATACGCAGTATTTT	CASSLTGTSTDTQYF
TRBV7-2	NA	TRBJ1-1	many	TGTGCCAGCAGCTCTACGGGTTTCACTGAAGCTTTCTTT	CASSSTGFTEAFF
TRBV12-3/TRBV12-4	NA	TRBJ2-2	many	TGTGCCAGCCGGCAGGGGGGCGACACCGGGGAGCTGTTTTTT	CASRQGGDTGELFF
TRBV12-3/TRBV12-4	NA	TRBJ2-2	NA	TGTGCCAGCAGATTAGCGGAGCGGAACACCGGGGAGCTGTTTTTT	CASRLAERNTGELFF
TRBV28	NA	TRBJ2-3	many	TGTGCCAGCTCGATTGGCGCCAGCTCCACAGATACGCAGTATTTT	CASSIGASSTDTQYF
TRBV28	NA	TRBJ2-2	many	TGTGCCAGCAGTTCCCCCGGGGAGCTGTTTTTT	CASSSPGELFF
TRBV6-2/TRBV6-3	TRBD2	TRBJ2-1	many	TGTGCCAGCAGTTACTTAGGGACTAGCCTGTACAATGAGCAGTTCTTC	CASSYLGTSLYNEQFF
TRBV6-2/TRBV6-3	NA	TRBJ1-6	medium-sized	TGTGCCAGCAGTTACTCGGGGGGGACTTCACCCCTCCACTTT	CASSYSGGTSPLHF
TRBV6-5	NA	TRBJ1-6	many	TGTGCCAGCAGGAAGCTGAATTCACCCCTCCACTTT	CASRKLNSPLHF
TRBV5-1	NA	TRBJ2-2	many	TGCGCCAGCAGCTTGATGCCTTCGACGTTGGGGACACCAAACACCGGGGAGCTGTTTTTT	CASSLMPSTLGTPNTGELFF
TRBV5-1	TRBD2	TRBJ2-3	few	TGCGCCAGCAGCTTGGGGACTAGCGGGGGGCCTGATACGCAGTATTTT	CASSLGTSGGPDTQYF
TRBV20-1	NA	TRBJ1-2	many	TGCAGTGCTACAAGTGGGAGCTATGGCTACACCTTC	CSATSGSYGYTF